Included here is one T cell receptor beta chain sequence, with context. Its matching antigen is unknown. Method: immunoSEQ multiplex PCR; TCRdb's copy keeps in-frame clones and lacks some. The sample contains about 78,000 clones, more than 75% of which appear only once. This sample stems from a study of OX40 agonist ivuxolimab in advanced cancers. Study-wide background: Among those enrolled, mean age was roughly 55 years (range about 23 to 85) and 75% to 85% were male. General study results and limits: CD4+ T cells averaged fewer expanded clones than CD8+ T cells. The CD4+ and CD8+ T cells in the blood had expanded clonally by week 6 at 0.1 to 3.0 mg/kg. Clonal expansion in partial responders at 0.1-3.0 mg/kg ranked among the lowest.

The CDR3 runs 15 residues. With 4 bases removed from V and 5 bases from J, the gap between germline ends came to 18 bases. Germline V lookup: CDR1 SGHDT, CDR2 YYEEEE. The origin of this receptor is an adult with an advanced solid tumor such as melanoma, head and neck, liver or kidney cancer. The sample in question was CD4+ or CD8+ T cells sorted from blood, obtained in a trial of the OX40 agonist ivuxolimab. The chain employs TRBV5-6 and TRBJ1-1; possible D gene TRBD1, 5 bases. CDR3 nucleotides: TGTGCCAGCAGCATCGCCGGGGGGAGGTATACTGAAGCTTTCTTT. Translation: CASSIAGGRYTEAFF.